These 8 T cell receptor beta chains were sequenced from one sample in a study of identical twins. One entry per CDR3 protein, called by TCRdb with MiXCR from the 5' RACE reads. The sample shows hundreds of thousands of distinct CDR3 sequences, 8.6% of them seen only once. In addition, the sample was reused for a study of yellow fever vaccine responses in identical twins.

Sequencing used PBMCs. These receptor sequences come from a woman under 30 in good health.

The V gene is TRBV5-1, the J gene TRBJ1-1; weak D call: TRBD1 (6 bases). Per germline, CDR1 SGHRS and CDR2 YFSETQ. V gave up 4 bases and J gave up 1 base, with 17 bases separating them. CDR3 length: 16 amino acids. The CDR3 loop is CASSPRAGESNTEAFF. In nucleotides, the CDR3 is TGCGCCAGCAGCCCGAGGGCAGGGGAGTCGAACACTGAAGCTTTCTTT.

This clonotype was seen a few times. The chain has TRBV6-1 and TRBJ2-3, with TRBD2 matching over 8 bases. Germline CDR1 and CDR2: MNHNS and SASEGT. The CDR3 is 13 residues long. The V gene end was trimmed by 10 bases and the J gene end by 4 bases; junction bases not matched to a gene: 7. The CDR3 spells CATAGGGADTQYF. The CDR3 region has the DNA TGTGCCACGGCGGGGGGTGGAGCAGATACGCAGTATTTT.

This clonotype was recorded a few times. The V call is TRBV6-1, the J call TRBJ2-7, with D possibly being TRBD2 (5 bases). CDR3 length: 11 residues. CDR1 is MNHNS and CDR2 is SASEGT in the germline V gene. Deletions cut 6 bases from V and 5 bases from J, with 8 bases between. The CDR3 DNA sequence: TGTGCCAGCAGCGGGGTTGACGAGCAGTACTTC. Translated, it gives CASSGVDEQYF.

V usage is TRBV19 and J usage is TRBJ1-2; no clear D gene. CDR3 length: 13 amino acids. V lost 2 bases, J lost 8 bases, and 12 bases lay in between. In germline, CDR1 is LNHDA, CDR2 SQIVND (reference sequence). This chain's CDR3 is CASSISRTGGYTF. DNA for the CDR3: TGTGCCAGTAGTATATCCAGAACGGGCGGCTACACCTTC.

The CDR3 DNA sequence: TGTGCCAGCAGCTGGGGACAGGCGAACACCGGGGAGCTGTTTTTT. Amino acid sequence: CASSWGQANTGELFF. The chain couples TRBV7-9 to TRBJ2-2; 8 bases align to TRBD1. J lost 0 bases, V lost 4 bases, and 1 base had no gene match. The CDR3 has 15 amino acids. CDR1 is SEHNR, CDR2 FQNEAQ, per germline (reference sequence).

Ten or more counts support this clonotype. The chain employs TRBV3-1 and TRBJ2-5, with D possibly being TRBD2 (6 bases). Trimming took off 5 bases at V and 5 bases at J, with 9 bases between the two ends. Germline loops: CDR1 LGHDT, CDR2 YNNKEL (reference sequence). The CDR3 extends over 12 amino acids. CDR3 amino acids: CASSDGGETQYF. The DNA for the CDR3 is TGTGCCAGCAGCGATGGAGGGGAGACCCAGTACTTC.

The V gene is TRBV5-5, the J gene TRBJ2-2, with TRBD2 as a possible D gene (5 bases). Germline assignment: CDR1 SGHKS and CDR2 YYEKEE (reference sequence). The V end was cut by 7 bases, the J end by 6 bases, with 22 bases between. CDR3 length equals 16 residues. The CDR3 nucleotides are TGTGCCAGCTCCCTTTCCAGCGGTATTAACCCCGGGGAGCTGTTTTTT. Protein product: CASSLSSGINPGELFF.

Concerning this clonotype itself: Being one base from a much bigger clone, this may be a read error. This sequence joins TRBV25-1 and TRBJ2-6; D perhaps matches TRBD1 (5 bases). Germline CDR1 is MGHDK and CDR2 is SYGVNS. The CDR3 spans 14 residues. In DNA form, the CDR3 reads TGTGCCAGCAGGAGGAGCTCTGGGGCCAGCGTCCTGACTTTC. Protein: CASRRSSGASVLTF.